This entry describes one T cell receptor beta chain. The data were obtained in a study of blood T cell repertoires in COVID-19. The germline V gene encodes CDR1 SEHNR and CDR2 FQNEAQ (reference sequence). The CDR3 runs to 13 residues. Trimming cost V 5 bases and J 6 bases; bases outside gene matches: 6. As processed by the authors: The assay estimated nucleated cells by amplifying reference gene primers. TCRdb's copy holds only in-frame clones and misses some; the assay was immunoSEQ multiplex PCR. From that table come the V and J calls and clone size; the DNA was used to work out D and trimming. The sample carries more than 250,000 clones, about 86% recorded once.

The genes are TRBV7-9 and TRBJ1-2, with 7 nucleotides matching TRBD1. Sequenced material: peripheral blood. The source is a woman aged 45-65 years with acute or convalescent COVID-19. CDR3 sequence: CASSRQGGDGYTF. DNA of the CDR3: TGTGCCAGCAGCCGACAGGGCGGGGATGGCTACACCTTC.